Listed here are 8 T cell receptor beta chains from one sample, sequenced in a study of cytomegalovirus exposure and HLA in healthy donors. PCR amplification relied on 60 Vbeta primers (plus 13 Jbeta primers). Sequencing used immunoSEQ multiplex PCR; TCRdb keeps in-frame clones, though not all of them. The sample shows under 300,000 clones, approximately 81% of them seen only once. The sequenced sample consisted of PBMCs. The receptors come from a woman aged 55-69 years in good health and CMV-seropositive.

CDR3 amino acids: CASSLSPGANTGELFF. CDR3 DNA sequence: TGTGCCAGCAGTTTGTCCCCGGGGGCGAACACCGGGGAGCTGTTTTTT. The V and J genes are TRBV28 and TRBJ2-2, with D perhaps matching TRBD2 (6 bases). The CDR3 covers 16 residues. V lost 3 bases to trimming and J lost 0 bases, with 11 bases between them. The germline V gene has CDR1 MDHEN and CDR2 SYDVKM.

The rearrangement joins TRBV10-3 to TRBJ1-3, with D tentatively TRBD1 (5 bases). Trimming left V 6 bases short and J 4 bases short, with 13 bases between. The CDR3 covers 14 residues. CDR1 is ENHRY and CDR2 is SYGVKD in the germline V gene. The CDR3 reads CAIRDTGEGNTIYF. DNA for the CDR3: TGTGCCATCAGAGACACAGGAGAAGGAAACACCATATATTTT.

V usage is TRBV5-1 and J usage is TRBJ2-2, with TRBD2 matching 11 bases. Trimming removed 5 bases from V and 1 base from J; junction bases left unmatched: 1. This CDR3 region has 15 residues. Germline assignment: CDR1 SGHRS and CDR2 YFSETQ. CDR3 sequence: CASRTSGVNTGELFF. Written as DNA, the CDR3 is TGCGCCAGCAGGACTAGCGGGGTGAACACCGGGGAGCTGTTTTTT.

The V and J genes are TRBV28 and TRBJ1-5; D remains ambiguous. The CDR3 consists of 13 residues. Trimming pared 2 bases from V and 4 bases from J, leaving 6 bases between. Germline assignment: CDR1 MDHEN and CDR2 SYDVKM. This CDR3 reads CASSLVTNQPQHF. CDR3 in DNA: TGTGCCAGCAGTTTAGTTACTAATCAGCCCCAGCATTTT.

The chain employs TRBV14 and TRBJ2-5; TRBD1 might be the D (5 bases). This CDR3 is 14 amino acids long. CDR1 is SGHDN and CDR2 is FVKESK in the germline V gene. V shed 2 bases and J shed 2 bases, with 9 bases lying between them. CDR3 residues: CASSQRAGQETQYF. The CDR3 nucleotides read TGTGCCAGCAGCCAAAGAGCAGGGCAAGAGACCCAGTACTTC. The whole variable domain, remainder taken from reference TRBV14 and TRBJ2-5, is EAGVTQFPSHSVIEKGQTVTLRCDPISGHDNLYWYRRVMGKEIKFLLHFVKESKQDESGMPNNRFLAERTGGTYSTLKVQPAELEDSGVYFCASSQRAGQETQYFGPGTRLLVL.

This sequence joins TRBV27 and TRBJ1-2; 12 bases agree with TRBD1. Germline-derived CDR1 and CDR2 are MNHEY and SMNVEV (reference sequence). The CDR3 has 14 amino acids. V shed 7 bases and J 8 bases; nucleotides not matched to a gene: 8. CDR3 bases: TGTGCCAGCAAAGGGACAGGGGGCGGCGGCGGCTACACCTTC. Its protein is CASKGTGGGGGYTF.

The rearrangement joins TRBV6-4 to TRBJ1-5; 7 positions match TRBD1. The CDR3 is made up of 14 amino acids. The trim removed 4 bases at V and 2 bases at J, leaving 2 bases unmatched. Looked up from germline, CDR1 is MRHNA and CDR2 is SNTAGT. CDR3 DNA sequence: TGTGCCAGCAGTGCCCAGGGGGGCAATCAGCCCCAGCATTTT. Translation gives CASSAQGGNQPQHF.

V usage is TRBV4-2 and J usage is TRBJ2-4; 7 positions agree with TRBD2. Looked up from germline, CDR1 is LGHNA and CDR2 is YNFKEQ. CDR3 length: 15 residues. V was clipped by 1 base and J by 9 bases; unmatched bases: 9. This CDR3 reads CASSQGGLGGPIQYF. CDR3 DNA: TGTGCCAGCAGCCAAGGAGGACTAGGAGGACCCATTCAGTACTTC.